The source of this T cell receptor beta chain is a study of T cell responses to AZD1222 COVID-19 vaccine. General observations from the study: Only after the peak T cell response were repertoires sampled. As reported, nearly half of all spike-specific TCRs target variant regions that are unmutated. Two doses of AZD1222 preceded a rise in Spike-specific TCR breadth and depth. Regions 160-218 and 743-854 dominated among vaccine-associated CD4 TCRs spanning spike.

Generated by immunoSEQ multiplex PCR, the TCRdb table keeps only in-frame clones and is missing some. Of more than 140,000 clones in the sample, about 90% were seen once. As concerns this clone: As yet, its antigen is unknown.

Germline CDR1 is SGHTA and CDR2 is FQGNSA. This CDR3 is built from 10 residues. The starting material was peripheral blood, obtained on day 0 of AZD1222 vaccination. The chain recombines TRBV7-2 with TRBJ1-3; D gene uncertain. The source of this sequence is an adult in good health. The CDR3 protein is CAKRSYTIYF. CDR3 coding DNA: TGTGCGAAGCGTAGTTACACCATATATTTT. The full variable domain, rest sourced from reference TRBV7-2 and TRBJ1-3, is GAGVSQSPSNKVTEKGKDVELRCDPISGHTALYWYRQSLGQGLEFLIYFQGNSAPDKSGLPSDRFSAERTGGSVSTLTIQRTQQEDSAVYLCAKRSYTIYFGEGSWLTVV.